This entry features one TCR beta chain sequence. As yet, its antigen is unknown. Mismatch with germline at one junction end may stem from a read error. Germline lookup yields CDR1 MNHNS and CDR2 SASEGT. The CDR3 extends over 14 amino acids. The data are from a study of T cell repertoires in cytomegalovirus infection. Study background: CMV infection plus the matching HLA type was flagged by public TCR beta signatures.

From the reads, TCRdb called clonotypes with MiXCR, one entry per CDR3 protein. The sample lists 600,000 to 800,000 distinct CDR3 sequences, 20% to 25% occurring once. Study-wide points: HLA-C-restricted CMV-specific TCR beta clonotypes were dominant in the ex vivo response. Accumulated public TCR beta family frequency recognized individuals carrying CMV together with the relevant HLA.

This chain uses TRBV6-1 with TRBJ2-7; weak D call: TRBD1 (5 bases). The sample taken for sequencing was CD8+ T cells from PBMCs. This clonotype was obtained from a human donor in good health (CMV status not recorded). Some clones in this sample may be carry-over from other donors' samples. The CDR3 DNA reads TGTGCCAGCAGTTACGGGCAGGGTACCTACGAGCTGTACTTC. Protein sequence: CASSYGQGTYELYF.